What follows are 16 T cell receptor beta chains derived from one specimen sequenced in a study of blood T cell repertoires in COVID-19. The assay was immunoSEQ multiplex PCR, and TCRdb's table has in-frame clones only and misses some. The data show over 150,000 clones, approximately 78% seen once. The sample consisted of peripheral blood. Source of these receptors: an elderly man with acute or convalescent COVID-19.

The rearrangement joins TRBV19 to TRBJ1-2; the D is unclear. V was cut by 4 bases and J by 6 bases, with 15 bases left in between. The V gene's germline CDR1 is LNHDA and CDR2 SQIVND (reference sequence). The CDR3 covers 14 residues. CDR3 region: CASSTSSRHDGYTF. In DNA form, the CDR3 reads TGTGCCAGTAGTACCTCGTCAAGACACGATGGCTACACCTTC.

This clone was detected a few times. The CDR3 sequence: CASRGTGGATYGYTF. In DNA, the CDR3 is TGTGCCAGCCGGGGGACAGGGGGCGCTACCTATGGCTACACCTTC. The chain has TRBV6-5 and TRBJ1-2; 12 bases are shared with TRBD1. V was clipped by 8 bases and J by 4 bases; unmatched bases: 8. CDR1 is MNHEY and CDR2 is SVGAGI in the germline V gene. The CDR3 runs 15 residues.

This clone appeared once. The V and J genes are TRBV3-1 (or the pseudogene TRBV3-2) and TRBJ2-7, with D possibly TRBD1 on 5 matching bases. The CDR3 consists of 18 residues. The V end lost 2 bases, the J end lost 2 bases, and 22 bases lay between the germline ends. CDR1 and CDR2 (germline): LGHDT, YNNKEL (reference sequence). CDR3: CASSQRSFDSTGTYEQYF. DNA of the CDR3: TGTGCCAGCAGCCAACGAAGCTTTGACAGCACTGGAACCTACGAGCAGTACTTC.

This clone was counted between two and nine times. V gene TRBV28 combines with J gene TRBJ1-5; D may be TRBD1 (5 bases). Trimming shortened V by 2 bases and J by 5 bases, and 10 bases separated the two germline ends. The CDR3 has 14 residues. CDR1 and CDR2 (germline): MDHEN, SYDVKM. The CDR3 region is CASSLLTVYQPQHF. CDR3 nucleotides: TGTGCCAGCAGTTTACTGACAGTTTATCAGCCCCAGCATTTT.

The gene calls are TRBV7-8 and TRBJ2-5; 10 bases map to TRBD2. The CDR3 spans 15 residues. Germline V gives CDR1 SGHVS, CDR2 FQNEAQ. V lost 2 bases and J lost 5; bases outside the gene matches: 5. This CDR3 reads CASSLWSGGAETQYF. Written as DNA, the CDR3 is TGTGCCAGCAGCTTATGGAGCGGGGGGGCGGAGACCCAGTACTTC.

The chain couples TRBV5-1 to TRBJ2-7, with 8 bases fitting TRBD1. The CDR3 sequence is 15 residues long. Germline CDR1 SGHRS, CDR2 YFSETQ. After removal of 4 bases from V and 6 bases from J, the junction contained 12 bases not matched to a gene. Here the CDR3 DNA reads TGCGCCAGCAGCAACGGACAGGGCCCCCTCGGCGAGCAGTACGTC. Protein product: CASSNGQGPLGEQYV.

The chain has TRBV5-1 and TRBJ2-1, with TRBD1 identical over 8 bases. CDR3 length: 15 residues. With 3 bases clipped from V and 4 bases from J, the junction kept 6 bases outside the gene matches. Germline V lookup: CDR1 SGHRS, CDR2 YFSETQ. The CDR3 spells CASSSTGTGYNEQFF. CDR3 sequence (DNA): TGCGCCAGCAGCTCAACCGGGACAGGATACAATGAGCAGTTCTTC.

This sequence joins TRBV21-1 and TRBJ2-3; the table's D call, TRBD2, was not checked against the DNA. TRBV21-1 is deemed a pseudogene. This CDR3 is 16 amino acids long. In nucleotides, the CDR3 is TGTGCCAGCAGCAAAGAGCGGGGGGCCTTCACAGATACGCAGTATTTT. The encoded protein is CASSKERGAFTDTQYF.

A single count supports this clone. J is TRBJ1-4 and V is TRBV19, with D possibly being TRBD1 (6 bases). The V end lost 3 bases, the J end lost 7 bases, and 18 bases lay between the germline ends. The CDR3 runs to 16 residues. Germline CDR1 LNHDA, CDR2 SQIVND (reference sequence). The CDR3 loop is CASSMGLGQGGEKLFF. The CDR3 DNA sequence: TGTGCCAGTAGTATGGGTCTGGGACAAGGCGGTGAAAAACTGTTTTTT.

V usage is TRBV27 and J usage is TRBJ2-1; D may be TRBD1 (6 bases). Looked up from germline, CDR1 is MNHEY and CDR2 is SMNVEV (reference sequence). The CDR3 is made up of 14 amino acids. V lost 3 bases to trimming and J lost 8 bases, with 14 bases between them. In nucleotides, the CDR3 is TGTGCCAGCAGTTTCAGAGCAAACAGGGATGAGCAGTTCTTC. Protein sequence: CASSFRANRDEQFF.

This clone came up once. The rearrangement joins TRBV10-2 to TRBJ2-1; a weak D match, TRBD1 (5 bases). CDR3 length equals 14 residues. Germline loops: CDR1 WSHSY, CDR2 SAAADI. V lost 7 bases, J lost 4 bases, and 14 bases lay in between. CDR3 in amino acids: CASIYAQGYNEQFF. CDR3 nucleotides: TGCGCCAGCATTTACGCCCAGGGTTACAATGAGCAGTTCTTC.

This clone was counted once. This CDR3 reads CASSSPGNRGGYEQYF. CDR3 sequence (DNA): TGTGCCAGCAGTTCTCCAGGAAACAGGGGTGGGTACGAGCAGTACTTC. The chain couples TRBV27 to TRBJ2-7; 7 bases match TRBD1. There are 16 residues in the CDR3. V lost 4 bases, J lost 4 bases, and 13 bases stayed unmatched. Germline V lookup: CDR1 MNHEY, CDR2 SMNVEV (reference sequence).

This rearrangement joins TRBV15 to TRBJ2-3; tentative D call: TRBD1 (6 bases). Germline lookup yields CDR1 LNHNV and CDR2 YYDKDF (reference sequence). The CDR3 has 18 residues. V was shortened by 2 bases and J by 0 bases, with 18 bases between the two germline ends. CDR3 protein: CATSRNPTGPVSTDTQYF. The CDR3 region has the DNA TGTGCCACCAGCAGAAACCCTACAGGGCCAGTAAGCACAGATACGCAGTATTTT.

CDR3: CASSTSEDGYTF. CDR3 coding DNA: TGTGCCAGCTCCACCAGTGAGGATGGCTACACCTTC. The chain links TRBV18 to TRBJ1-2; D is uncertain. The V and J ends lost 6 bases and 6 bases respectively, with 11 bases between them. This CDR3 region has 12 residues. Germline CDR1 reads KGHSH; CDR2 reads LQKENI.

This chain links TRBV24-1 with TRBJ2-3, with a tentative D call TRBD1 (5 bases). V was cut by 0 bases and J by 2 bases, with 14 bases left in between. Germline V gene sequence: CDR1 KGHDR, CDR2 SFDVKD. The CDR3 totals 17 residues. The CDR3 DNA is TGTGCCACCAGTGATTTGAACAGGCCACCGTACACAGATACGCAGTATTTT. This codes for CATSDLNRPPYTDTQYF.

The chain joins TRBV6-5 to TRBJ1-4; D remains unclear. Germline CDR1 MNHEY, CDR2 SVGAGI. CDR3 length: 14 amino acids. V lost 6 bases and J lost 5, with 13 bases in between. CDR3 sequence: CASRTLTGNEKLFF. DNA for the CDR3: TGTGCCAGCAGGACACTCACGGGGAATGAAAAACTGTTTTTT.